This is a list of T cell receptor beta chains from one sample in a study of blood T cell repertoires in COVID-19. Sequencing used immunoSEQ multiplex PCR; TCRdb keeps in-frame clones, though not all of them. The sample lists around 240,000 clones; about 84% were seen once. Sequences were obtained from PBMCs or T cells enriched from blood (not recorded which). The receptors were gathered from a woman in her forties or fifties who had recovered from COVID-19. Both conserved end residues are part of each CDR3. The D gene is left open where the match is weak. Size is stated for part of the rows, as once, few or many counts, or as a class when the clone is expanded.

>NA|TRBV11-2|TRBJ2-2|NA
CASNAYPGTNTGELFF
TGTGCCAGCAACGCTTATCCAGGCACGAACACCGGGGAGCTGTTTTTT
>NA|TRBV29-1|TRBJ2-7|NA
CSVGRAYEQYF
TGCAGCGTTGGCAGGGCCTACGAGCAGTACTTC
>NA|TRBV7-2|TRBJ1-1|TRBD1
CASSPTGDRRTEAFF
TGTGCCAGCAGCCCGACAGGGGATAGACGTACTGAAGCTTTCTTT
>few|TRBV5-5|TRBJ1-4|TRBD1
CASSPKGTGGQNEKLFF
TGTGCCAGCAGCCCGAAGGGGACAGGGGGACAGAATGAAAAACTGTTTTTT
>few|TRBV4-2|TRBJ1-3|TRBD1
CASSQANRGRGNTIYF
TGTGCCAGCAGCCAAGCCAACAGGGGGCGTGGAAACACCATATATTTT
>NA|TRBV4-1|TRBJ2-1|TRBD1
CASSPGTGGITYNEQFF
TGCGCCAGCAGCCCTGGGACAGGGGGTATTACCTACAATGAGCAGTTCTTC
>NA|TRBV10-3|TRBJ2-5|NA
CAIGRGQETQYF
TGTGCCATTGGCAGGGGTCAAGAGACCCAGTACTTC
>NA|TRBV27|TRBJ1-2|NA
CASSLSYTRRGDGYTF
TGTGCCAGCAGTTTATCCTACACACGCAGGGGAGATGGCTACACCTTC
>NA|TRBV18|TRBJ1-6|NA
CASSPFEGSGSPLHF
TGTGCCAGCTCACCGTTTGAGGGCTCCGGTTCACCCCTCCACTTT
>NA|TRBV7-3|TRBJ1-2|NA
CASSLDSRRGYTF
TGTGCCAGCAGCTTAGACAGCCGACGTGGCTACACCTTC
>once|TRBV19|TRBJ2-2|TRBD2
CASSIGSLARFTGELFF
TGTGCCAGTAGTATAGGGTCACTAGCGAGATTTACCGGGGAGCTGTTTTTT
>NA|TRBV19|TRBJ1-5|NA
CASRPTGTRGNQPQHF
TGTGCCAGTAGGCCAACAGGGACGAGGGGCAATCAGCCCCAGCATTTT
>once|TRBV19|TRBJ2-3|TRBD2
CASSNRLAGTDTQYF
TGTGCCAGTAGCAACCGACTAGCGGGCACAGATACGCAGTATTTT
>NA|TRBV5-6|TRBJ2-1|NA
CASSLALRQQFF
TGTGCCAGCAGCTTGGCCTTGCGGCAGCAGTTCTTC
>NA|TRBV2|TRBJ2-1|TRBD2
CASSGTSGGANEQFF
TGTGCCAGCAGTGGGACTAGCGGGGGGGCAAATGAGCAGTTCTTC
>NA|TRBV7-2|TRBJ1-1|NA
CASSLQLNTEAFF
TGTGCCAGCAGCCTGCAGTTGAACACTGAAGCTTTCTTT
>NA|TRBV7-2|TRBJ1-6|TRBD1
CASSPPGQRASPLHF
TGTGCCAGCAGTCCACCGGGACAGAGAGCTTCACCCCTCCACTTT
>once|TRBV9|TRBJ1-3|TRBD1
CASSAQTGGAGNTIYF
TGTGCCAGCAGCGCTCAAACAGGGGGCGCGGGAAACACCATATATTTT
>NA|TRBV3-1/TRBV3-2|TRBJ1-1|TRBD1
CASSQPGGYTEAFF
TGTGCCAGCAGCCAACCAGGGGGCTACACTGAAGCTTTCTTT
>NA|TRBV11-3|TRBJ2-3|TRBD2
CASTSPSGGRTDTQYF
TGTGCCAGCACTTCTCCTAGCGGGGGCCGCACAGATACGCAGTATTTT
>NA|TRBV7-9|TRBJ1-2|TRBD1
CASSFSGGNGYTF
TGTGCCAGCAGCTTTTCAGGGGGCAATGGCTACACCTTC
>NA|TRBV10-1|TRBJ1-5|NA
CASSGYGGWNQPQHF
TGCGCCAGCAGTGGGTATGGAGGTTGGAATCAGCCCCAGCATTTT
>NA|TRBV7-9|TRBJ2-5|NA
CASSSLGAARGQETQYF
TGTGCCAGCAGCTCTCTGGGGGCAGCGCGGGGGCAAGAGACCCAGTACTTC
>NA|TRBV7-6|TRBJ1-4|NA
CASSPQLGDTENEKLFF
TGTGCCAGCAGCCCACAGCTGGGGGACACCGAAAATGAAAAACTGTTTTTT
>few|TRBV5-4|TRBJ2-1|TRBD2
CASNLGQGGIYNEQFF
TGTGCCAGCAACCTGGGCCAGGGAGGGATATACAATGAGCAGTTCTTC
>few|TRBV19|TRBJ1-6|NA
CASAFGSYNSPLHF
TGTGCCAGTGCTTTCGGGAGCTATAATTCACCCCTCCACTTT
>few|TRBV25-1|TRBJ2-7|TRBD1
CASSATWGDRGHEQYF
TGTGCCAGCAGTGCTACATGGGGGGACAGGGGACACGAGCAGTACTTC
>NA|TRBV12-3/TRBV12-4|TRBJ1-1|NA
CASSPGFDTEAFF
TGTGCCAGCAGCCCAGGGTTTGACACTGAAGCTTTCTTT
>NA|TRBV10-2|TRBJ1-1|NA
CASSESRLGSMNTEAFF
TGCGCCAGCAGTGAGTCCCGGCTGGGGAGCATGAACACTGAAGCTTTCTTT
>NA|TRBV5-1|TRBJ2-7|NA
CASSLGGPYEQYF
TGCGCCAGCAGCTTGGGAGGTCCCTACGAGCAGTACTTC
>NA|TRBV7-3|TRBJ1-1|NA
CASSPGARSTEAFF
TGTGCCAGCAGCCCAGGGGCACGCAGCACTGAAGCTTTCTTT
>once|TRBV10-2|TRBJ2-1|TRBD2
CASRVTSGGYNEQFF
TGCGCCAGCAGGGTGACTAGCGGGGGTTACAATGAGCAGTTCTTC
>NA|TRBV5-1|TRBJ1-6|NA
CASSTSRSSYNSPLHF
TGCGCCAGCAGCACGTCAAGGAGCTCCTATAATTCACCCCTCCACTTT
>NA|TRBV9|TRBJ1-2|NA
CASSAYRNYGYTF
TGTGCCAGCAGCGCCTACAGGAACTATGGCTACACCTTC
>NA|TRBV2|TRBJ1-6|NA
CASSSTGLSNSPLHF
TGTGCCAGCAGCTCAACAGGGTTGTCTAATTCACCCCTCCACTTT
>NA|TRBV28|TRBJ2-1|TRBD2
CASSPGLADNEQFF
TGTGCCAGCAGCCCGGGACTAGCGGACAATGAGCAGTTCTTC
>NA|TRBV4-1|TRBJ2-7|NA
CASSQGGGQSSYEQYF
TGCGCCAGCAGCCAAGGTGGTGGGCAAAGCTCCTACGAGCAGTACTTC
>NA|TRBV12-2|TRBJ2-3|NA
CASRLASLAGSDTQYF
TGTGCAAGTCGCTTAGCTTCCCTAGCGGGGTCTGATACGCAGTATTTT
>NA|TRBV12-3/TRBV12-4|TRBJ2-3|TRBD2
CASSFRGADTQYF
TGTGCCAGCAGTTTTCGGGGGGCAGATACGCAGTATTTT
>NA|TRBV6-5|TRBJ1-4|TRBD1
CASIRGQGSNEKLFF
TGTGCCAGCATCAGGGGACAGGGGTCTAATGAAAAACTGTTTTTT
>NA|TRBV9|TRBJ1-1|NA
CASSVDGLSTEAFF
TGTGCCAGCAGCGTAGACGGGTTGAGCACTGAAGCTTTCTTT
>NA|TRBV6-2/TRBV6-3|TRBJ2-1|TRBD2
CASSLGLAGPNEQFF
TGTGCCAGCAGTCTGGGACTAGCGGGACCCAATGAGCAGTTCTTC
>NA|TRBV19|TRBJ1-4|NA
CASSIGGPLNEKLFF
TGTGCCAGTAGTATAGGGGGGCCTTTAAACGAAAAACTGTTTTTT
>NA|TRBV7-2|TRBJ1-4|NA
CASSYGGSNEKLFF
TGTGCCAGCAGCTACGGGGGGAGTAATGAAAAACTGTTTTTT
>once|TRBV13|TRBJ1-1|TRBD1
CASSQDRVKAFF
TGTGCCAGCAGCCAGGACAGGGTCAAAGCTTTCTTT
>few|TRBV4-3|TRBJ1-6|NA
CASSQSLVSPLHF
TGCGCCAGCAGCCAGAGCTTGGTTTCACCCCTCCACTTT
>NA|TRBV4-1|TRBJ1-2|TRBD1
CASSQAWTGGLGGYTF
TGCGCCAGCAGCCAAGCTTGGACAGGGGGTCTTGGAGGCTACACCTTC
>NA|TRBV7-2|TRBJ2-5|NA
CASSLGGDLAGETQYF
TGTGCCAGCAGCTTAGGGGGGGACCTAGCCGGGGAGACCCAGTACTTC